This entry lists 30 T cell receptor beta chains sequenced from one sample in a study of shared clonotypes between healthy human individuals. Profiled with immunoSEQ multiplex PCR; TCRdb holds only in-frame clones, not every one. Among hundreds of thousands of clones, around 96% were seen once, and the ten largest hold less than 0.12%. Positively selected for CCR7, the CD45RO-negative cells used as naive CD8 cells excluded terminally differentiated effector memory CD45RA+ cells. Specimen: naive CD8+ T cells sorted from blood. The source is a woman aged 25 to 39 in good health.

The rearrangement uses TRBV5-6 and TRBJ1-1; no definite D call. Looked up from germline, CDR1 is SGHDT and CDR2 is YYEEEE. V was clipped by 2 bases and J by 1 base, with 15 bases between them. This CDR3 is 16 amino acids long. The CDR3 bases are TGTGCCAGCAGCTTATTGTCCCGATCCCAGAACACTGAAGCTTTCTTT. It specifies CASSLLSRSQNTEAFF. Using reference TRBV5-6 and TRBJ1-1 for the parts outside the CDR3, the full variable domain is DAGVTQSPTHLIKTRGQQVTLRCSPKSGHDTVSWYQQALGQGPQFIFQYYEEEERQRGNFPDRFSGHQFPNYSSELNVNALLLGDSALYLCASSLLSRSQNTEAFFGQGTRLTVV.

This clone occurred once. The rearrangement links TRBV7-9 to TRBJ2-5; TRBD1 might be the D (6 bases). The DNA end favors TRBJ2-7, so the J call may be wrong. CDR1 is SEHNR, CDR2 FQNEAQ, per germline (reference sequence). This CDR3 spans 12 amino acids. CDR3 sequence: CASSLGGREQYF. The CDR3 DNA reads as TGTGCCAGCAGCTTAGGGGGGCGCGAGCAGTACTTC.

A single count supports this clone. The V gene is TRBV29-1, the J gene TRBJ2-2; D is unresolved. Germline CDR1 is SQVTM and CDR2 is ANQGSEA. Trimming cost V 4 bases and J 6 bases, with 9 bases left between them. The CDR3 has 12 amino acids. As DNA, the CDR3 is TGCAGCGTTGGTCCAGTGGCCGGGGAGCTGTTTTTT. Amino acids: CSVGPVAGELFF.

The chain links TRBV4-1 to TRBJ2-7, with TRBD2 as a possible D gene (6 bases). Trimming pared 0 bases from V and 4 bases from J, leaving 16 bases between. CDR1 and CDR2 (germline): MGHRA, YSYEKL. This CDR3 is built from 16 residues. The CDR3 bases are TGCGCCAGCAGCCAAGATACGGGGGAGGCCCGGTACGAGCAGTACTTC. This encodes CASSQDTGEARYEQYF.

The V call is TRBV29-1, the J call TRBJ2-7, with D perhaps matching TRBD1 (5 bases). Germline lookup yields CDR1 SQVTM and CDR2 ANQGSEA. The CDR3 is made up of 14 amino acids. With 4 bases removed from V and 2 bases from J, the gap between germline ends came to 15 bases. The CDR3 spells CSVAGAGFTYEQYF. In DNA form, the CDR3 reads TGCAGCGTTGCTGGGGCTGGATTTACCTACGAGCAGTACTTC.

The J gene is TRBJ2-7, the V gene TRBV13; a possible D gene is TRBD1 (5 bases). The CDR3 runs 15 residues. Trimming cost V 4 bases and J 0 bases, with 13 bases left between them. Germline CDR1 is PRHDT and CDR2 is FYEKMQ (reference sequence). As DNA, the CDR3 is TGTGCCAGCAGCTCCCACAGGATTAGCTCCTACGAGCAGTACTTC. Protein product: CASSSHRISSYEQYF.

DNA of the CDR3: TGTGCCAGCAGTGAAAGGGGGTCCGAGCAGTACTTC. Residues: CASSERGSEQYF. This chain joins TRBV6-1 and TRBJ2-7; perhaps TRBD1 as D (6 bases). V lost 2 bases, J lost 6 bases, and 8 bases lay in between. CDR1 and CDR2 from the germline V gene are MNHNS and SASEGT. The CDR3 length is 12 residues.

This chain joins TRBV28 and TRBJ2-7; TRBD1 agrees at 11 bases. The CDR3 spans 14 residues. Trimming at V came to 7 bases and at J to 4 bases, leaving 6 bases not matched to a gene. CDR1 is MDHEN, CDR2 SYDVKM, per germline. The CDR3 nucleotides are TGTGCCAGCAATACCGGACAGGGGGCTTACGAGCAGTACTTC. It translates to CASNTGQGAYEQYF.

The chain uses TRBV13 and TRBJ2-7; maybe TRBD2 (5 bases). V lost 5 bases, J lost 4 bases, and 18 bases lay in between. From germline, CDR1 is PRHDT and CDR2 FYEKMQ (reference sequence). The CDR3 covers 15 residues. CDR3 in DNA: TGTGCCAGCAGCGAAGGGAGTGGCGTATTTTACGAGCAGTACTTC. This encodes CASSEGSGVFYEQYF.

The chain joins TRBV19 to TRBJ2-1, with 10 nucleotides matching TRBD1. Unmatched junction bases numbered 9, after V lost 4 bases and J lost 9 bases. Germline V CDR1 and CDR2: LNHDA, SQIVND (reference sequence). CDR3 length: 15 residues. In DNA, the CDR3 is TGTGCCAGTAGTAGCGACAGGGGGCTTTTAAGTGAGCAGTTCTTC. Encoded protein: CASSSDRGLLSEQFF.

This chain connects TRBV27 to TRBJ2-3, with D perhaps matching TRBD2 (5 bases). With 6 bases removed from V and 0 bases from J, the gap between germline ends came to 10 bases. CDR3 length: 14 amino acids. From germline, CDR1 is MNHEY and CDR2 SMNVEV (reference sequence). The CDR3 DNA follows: TGTGCCAGCAGCCGACTACCAAGCACAGATACGCAGTATTTT. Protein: CASSRLPSTDTQYF.

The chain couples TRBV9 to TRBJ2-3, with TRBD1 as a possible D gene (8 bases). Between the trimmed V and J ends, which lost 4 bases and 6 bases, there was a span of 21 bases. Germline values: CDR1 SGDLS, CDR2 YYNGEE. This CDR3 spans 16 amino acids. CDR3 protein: CASSSPGGGSRDTQYF. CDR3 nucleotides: TGTGCCAGCAGCAGTCCAGGGGGCGGGAGCCGGGATACGCAGTATTTT.

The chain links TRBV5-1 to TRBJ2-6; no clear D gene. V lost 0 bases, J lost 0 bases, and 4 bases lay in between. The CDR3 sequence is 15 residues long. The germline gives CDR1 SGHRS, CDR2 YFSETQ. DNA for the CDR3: TGCGCCAGCAGCTTGGGGGTCTCTGGGGCCAACGTCCTGACTTTC. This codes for CASSLGVSGANVLTF. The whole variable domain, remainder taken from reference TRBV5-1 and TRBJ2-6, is KAGVTQTPRYLIKTRGQQVTLSCSPISGHRSVSWYQQTPGQGLQFLFEYFSETQRNKGNFPGRFSGRQFSNSRSEMNVSTLELGDSALYLCASSLGVSGANVLTFGAGSRLTVL.

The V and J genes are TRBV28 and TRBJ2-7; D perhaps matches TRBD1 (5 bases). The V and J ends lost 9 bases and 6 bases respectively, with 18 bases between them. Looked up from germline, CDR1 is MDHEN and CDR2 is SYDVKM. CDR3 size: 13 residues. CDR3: CASDTQGLREQYF. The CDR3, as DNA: TGTGCCAGTGACACGCAGGGTCTCCGCGAGCAGTACTTC. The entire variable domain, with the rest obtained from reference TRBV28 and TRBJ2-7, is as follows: DVKVTQSSRYLVKRTGEKVFLECVQDMDHENMFWYRQDPGLGLRLIYFSYDVKMKEKGDIPEGYSVSREKKERFSLILESASTNQTSMYLCASDTQGLREQYFGPGTRLTVT.

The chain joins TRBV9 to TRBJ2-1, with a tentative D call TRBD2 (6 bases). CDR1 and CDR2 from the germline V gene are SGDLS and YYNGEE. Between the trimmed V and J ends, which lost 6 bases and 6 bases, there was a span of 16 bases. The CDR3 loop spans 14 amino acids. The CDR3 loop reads CASNSEGMLNEQFF. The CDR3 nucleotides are TGTGCCAGCAATTCGGAGGGTATGCTCAATGAGCAGTTCTTC.

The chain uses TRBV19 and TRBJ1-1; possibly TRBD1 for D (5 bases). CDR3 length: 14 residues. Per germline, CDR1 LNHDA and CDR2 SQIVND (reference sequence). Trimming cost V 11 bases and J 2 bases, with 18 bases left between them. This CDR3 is CASTPGRINTEAFF. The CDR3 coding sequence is TGTGCCTCGACCCCGGGACGGATAAACACTGAAGCTTTCTTT.

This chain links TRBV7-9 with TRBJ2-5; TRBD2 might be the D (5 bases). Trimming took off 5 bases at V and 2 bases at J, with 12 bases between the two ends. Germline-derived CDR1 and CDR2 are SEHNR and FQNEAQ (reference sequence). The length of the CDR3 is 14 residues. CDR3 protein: CASSLYSAQETQYF. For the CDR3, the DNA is TGTGCCAGCAGCCTCTATAGCGCGCAAGAGACCCAGTACTTC. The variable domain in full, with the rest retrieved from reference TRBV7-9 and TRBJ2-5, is DTGVSQNPRHKITKRGQNVTFRCDPISEHNRLYWYRQTLGQGPEFLTYFQNEAQLEKSRLLSDRFSAERPKGSFSTLEIQRTEQGDSAMYLCASSLYSAQETQYFGPGTRLLVL.

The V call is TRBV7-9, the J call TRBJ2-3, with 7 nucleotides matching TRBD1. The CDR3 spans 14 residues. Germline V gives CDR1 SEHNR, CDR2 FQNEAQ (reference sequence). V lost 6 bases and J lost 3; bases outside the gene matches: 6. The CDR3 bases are TGTGCCAGCAGGTCCGGACAGGTAACAGATACGCAGTATTTT. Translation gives CASRSGQVTDTQYF. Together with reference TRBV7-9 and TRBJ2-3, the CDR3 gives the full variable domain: DTGVSQNPRHKITKRGQNVTFRCDPISEHNRLYWYRQTLGQGPEFLTYFQNEAQLEKSRLLSDRFSAERPKGSFSTLEIQRTEQGDSAMYLCASRSGQVTDTQYFGPGTRLTVL.

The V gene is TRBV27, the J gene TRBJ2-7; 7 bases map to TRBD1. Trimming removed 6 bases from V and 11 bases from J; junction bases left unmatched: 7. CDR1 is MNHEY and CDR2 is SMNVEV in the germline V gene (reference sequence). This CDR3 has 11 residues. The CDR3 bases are TGTGCCAGCAGGGACTGGCAGGGGGAGTACTTC. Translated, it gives CASRDWQGEYF.

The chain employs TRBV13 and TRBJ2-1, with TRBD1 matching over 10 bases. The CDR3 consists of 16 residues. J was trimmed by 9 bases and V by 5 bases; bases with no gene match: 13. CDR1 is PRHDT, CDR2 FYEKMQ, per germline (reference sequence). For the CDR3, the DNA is TGTGCCAGCAGCGCCACCGGGACAGGGGCGCGACTTGAGCAGTTCTTC. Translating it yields CASSATGTGARLEQFF.

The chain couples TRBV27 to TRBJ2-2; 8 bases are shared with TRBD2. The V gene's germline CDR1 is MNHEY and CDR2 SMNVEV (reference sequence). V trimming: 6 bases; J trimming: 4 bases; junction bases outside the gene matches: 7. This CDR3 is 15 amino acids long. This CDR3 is CASSSGRVSTGELFF. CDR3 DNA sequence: TGTGCCAGCAGCAGCGGGAGAGTAAGCACCGGGGAGCTGTTTTTT.

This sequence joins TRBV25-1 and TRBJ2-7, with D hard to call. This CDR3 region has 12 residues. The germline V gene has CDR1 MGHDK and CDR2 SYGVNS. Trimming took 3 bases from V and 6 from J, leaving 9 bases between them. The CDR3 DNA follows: TGTGCCAGCAGTGATGTCCCCGGCGAGCAGTACTTC. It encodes CASSDVPGEQYF.

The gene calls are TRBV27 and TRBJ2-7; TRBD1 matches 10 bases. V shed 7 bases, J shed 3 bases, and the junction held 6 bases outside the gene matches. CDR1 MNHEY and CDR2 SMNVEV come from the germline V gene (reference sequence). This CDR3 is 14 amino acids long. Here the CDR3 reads CASTDRTGGYEQYF. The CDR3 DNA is TGTGCCAGCACCGACAGGACAGGGGGCTACGAGCAGTACTTC.

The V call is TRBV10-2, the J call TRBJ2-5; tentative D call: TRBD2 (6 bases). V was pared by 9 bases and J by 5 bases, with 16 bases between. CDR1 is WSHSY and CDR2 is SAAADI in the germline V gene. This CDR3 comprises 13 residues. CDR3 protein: CASGDSIVETQYF. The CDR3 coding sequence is TGCGCCAGTGGGGACTCCATAGTGGAGACCCAGTACTTC.

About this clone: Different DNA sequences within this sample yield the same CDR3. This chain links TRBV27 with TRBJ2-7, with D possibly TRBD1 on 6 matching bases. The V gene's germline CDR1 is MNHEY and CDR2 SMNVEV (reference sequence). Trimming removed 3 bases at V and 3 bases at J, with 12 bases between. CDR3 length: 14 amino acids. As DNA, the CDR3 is TGTGCCAGCAGTTTGGGTACAGGGATCTACGAGCAGTACTTC. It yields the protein CASSLGTGIYEQYF.

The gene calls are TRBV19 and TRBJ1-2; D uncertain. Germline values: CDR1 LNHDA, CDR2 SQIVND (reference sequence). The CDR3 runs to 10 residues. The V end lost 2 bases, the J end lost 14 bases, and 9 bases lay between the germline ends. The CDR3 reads CASSITAETF. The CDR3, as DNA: TGTGCCAGTAGTATAACCGCGGAGACCTTC. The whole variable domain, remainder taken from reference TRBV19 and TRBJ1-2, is DGGITQSPKYLFRKEGQNVTLSCEQNLNHDAMYWYRQDPGQGLRLIYYSQIVNDFQKGDIAEGYSVSREKKESFPLTVTSAQKNPTAFYLCASSITAETFGSGTRLTVV.

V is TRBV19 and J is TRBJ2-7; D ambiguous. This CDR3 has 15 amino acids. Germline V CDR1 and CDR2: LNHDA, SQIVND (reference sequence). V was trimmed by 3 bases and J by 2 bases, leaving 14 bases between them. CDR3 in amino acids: CASSIQPGETYEQYF. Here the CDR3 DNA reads TGTGCCAGTAGTATTCAGCCAGGAGAAACCTACGAGCAGTACTTC. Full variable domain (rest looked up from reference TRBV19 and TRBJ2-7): DGGITQSPKYLFRKEGQNVTLSCEQNLNHDAMYWYRQDPGQGLRLIYYSQIVNDFQKGDIAEGYSVSREKKESFPLTVTSAQKNPTAFYLCASSIQPGETYEQYFGPGTRLTVT.

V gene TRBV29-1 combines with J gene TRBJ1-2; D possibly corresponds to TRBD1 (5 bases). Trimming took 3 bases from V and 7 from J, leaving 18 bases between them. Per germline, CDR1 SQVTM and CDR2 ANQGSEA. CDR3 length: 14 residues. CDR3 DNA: TGCAGCGTTGAGGCTGAGGGACCTAGGCCTGGCTACACCTTC. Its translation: CSVEAEGPRPGYTF.

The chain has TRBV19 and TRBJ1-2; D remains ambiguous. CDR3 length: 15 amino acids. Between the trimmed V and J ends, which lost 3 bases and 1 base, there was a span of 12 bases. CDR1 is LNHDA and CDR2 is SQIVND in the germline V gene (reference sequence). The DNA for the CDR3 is TGTGCCAGTAGTATTTTAATCGGCAGTAACTATGGCTACACCTTC. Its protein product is CASSILIGSNYGYTF. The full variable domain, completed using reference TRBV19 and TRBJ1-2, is DGGITQSPKYLFRKEGQNVTLSCEQNLNHDAMYWYRQDPGQGLRLIYYSQIVNDFQKGDIAEGYSVSREKKESFPLTVTSAQKNPTAFYLCASSILIGSNYGYTFGSGTRLTVV.

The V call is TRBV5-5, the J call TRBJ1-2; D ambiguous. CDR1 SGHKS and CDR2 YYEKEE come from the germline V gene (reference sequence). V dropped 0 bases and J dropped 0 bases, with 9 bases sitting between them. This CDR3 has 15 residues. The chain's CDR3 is CASSLDRYTNYGYTF. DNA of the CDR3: TGTGCCAGCAGCTTGGACAGATATACTAACTATGGCTACACCTTC. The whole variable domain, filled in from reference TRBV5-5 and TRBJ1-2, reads DAGVTQSPTHLIKTRGQQVTLRCSPISGHKSVSWYQQVLGQGPQFIFQYYEKEERGRGNFPDRFSARQFPNYSSELNVNALLLGDSALYLCASSLDRYTNYGYTFGSGTRLTVV.